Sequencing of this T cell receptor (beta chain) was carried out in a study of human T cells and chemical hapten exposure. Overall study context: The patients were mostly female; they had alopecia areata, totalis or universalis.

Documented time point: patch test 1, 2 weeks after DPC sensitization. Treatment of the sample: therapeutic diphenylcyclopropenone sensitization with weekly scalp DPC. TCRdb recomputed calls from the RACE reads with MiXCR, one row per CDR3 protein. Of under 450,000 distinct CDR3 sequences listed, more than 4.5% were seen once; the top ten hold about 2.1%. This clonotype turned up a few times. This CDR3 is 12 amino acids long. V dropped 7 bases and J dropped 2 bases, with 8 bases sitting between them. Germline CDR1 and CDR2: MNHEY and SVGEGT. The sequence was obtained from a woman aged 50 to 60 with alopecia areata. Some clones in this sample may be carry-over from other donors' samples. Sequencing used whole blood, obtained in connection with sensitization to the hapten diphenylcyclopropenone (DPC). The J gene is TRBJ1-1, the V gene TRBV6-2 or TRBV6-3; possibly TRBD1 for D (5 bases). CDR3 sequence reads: CASIQGNTEAFF. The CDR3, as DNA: TGTGCCAGCATCCAGGGTAACACTGAAGCTTTCTTT.